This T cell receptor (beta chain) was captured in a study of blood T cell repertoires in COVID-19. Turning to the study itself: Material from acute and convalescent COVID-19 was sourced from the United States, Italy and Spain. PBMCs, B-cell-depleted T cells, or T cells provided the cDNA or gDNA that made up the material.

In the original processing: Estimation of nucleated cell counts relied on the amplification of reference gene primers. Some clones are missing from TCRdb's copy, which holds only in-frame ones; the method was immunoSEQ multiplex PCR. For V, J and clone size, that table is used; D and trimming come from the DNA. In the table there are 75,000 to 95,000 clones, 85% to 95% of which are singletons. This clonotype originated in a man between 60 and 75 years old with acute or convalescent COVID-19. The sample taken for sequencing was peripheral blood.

The CDR3 DNA is TGTGCCAGTAGTCAGACTAGCGGCCTCTCCTACAATGAGCAGTTCTTC. This encodes CASSQTSGLSYNEQFF. This rearrangement joins TRBV19 to TRBJ2-1, with 9 bases that match TRBD2. Germline values: CDR1 LNHDA, CDR2 SQIVND (reference sequence). The CDR3 consists of 16 residues. With 5 bases clipped from V and 0 bases from J, the junction kept 5 bases outside the gene matches.